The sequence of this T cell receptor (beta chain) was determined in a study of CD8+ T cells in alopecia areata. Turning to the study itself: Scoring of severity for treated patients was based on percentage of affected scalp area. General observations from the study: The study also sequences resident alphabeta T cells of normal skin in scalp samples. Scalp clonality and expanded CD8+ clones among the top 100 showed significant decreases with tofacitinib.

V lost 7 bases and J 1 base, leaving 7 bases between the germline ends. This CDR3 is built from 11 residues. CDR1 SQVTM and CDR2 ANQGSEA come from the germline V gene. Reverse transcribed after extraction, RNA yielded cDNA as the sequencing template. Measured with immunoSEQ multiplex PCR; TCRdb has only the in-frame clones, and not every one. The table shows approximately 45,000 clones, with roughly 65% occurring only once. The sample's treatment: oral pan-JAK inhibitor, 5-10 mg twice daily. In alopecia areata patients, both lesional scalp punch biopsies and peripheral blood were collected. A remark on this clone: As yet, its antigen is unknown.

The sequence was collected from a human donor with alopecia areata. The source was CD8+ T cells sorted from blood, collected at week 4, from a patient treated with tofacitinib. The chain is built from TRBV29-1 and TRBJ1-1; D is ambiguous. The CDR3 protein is CSGAANTEAFF. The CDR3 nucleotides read TGCAGCGGCGCAGCGAACACTGAAGCTTTCTTT.